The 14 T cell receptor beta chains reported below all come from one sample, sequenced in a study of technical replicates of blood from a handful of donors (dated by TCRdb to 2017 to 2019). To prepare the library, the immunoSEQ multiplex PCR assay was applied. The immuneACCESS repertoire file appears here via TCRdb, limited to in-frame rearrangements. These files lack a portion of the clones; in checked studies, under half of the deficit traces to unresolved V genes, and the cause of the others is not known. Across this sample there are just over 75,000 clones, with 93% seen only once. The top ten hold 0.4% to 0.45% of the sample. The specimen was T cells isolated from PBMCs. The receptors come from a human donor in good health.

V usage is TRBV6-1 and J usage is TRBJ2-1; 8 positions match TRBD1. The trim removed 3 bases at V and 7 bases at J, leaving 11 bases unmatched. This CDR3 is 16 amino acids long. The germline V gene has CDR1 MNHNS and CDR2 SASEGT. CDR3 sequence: CASSDGPGGFKNEQFF. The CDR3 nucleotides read TGTGCCAGCAGTGACGGTCCAGGGGGCTTTAAGAATGAGCAGTTCTTC.

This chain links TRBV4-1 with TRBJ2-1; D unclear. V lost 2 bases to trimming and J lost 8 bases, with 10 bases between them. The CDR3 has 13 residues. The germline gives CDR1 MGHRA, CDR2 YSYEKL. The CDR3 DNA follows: TGCGCCAGCAGCCAACTAGTTTTCGATGAGCAGTTCTTC. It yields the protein CASSQLVFDEQFF.

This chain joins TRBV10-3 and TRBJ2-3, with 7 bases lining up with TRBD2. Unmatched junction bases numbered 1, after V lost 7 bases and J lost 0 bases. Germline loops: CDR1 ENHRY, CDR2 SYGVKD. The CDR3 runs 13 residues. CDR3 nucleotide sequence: TGTGCCATCATGGGGGGGAGCACAGATACGCAGTATTTT. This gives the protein CAIMGGSTDTQYF.

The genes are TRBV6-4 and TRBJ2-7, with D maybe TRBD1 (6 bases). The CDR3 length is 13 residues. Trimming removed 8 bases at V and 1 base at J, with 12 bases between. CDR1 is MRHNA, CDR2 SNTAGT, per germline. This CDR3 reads CASSRDTSYEQYF. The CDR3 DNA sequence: TGTGCCAGCTCCCGGGACACATCCTACGAGCAGTACTTC.

The CDR3 region has the DNA TGTGCCATCAGTGAGTCGCAGGGGGCAACAGATACGCAGTATTTT. Encoded protein: CAISESQGATDTQYF. The chain is built from TRBV10-3 and TRBJ2-3; 8 bases match TRBD1. From germline, CDR1 is ENHRY and CDR2 SYGVKD. Trimming cost V 0 bases and J 3 bases; bases outside gene matches: 2. The CDR3 consists of 15 residues.

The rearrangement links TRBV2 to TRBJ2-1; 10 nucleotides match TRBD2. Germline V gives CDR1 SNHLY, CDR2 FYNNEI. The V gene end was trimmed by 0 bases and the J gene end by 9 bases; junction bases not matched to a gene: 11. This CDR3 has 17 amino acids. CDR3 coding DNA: TGTGCCAGCAGTGAAGCCGGGGGGACTAGCGAGTACGGTGAGCAGTTCTTC. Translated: CASSEAGGTSEYGEQFF.

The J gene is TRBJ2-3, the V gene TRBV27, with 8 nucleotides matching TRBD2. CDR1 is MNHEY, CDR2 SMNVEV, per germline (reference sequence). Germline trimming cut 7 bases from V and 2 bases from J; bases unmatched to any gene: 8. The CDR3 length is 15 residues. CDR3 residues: CASTFEAGATDTQYF. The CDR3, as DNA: TGTGCCAGCACCTTTGAAGCGGGAGCCACAGATACGCAGTATTTT.

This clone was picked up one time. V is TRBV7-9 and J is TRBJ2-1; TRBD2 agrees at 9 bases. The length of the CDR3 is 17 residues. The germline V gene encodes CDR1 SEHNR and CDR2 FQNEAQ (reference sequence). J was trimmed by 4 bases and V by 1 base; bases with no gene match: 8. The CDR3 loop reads CASSLGKFAGGYNEQFF. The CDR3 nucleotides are TGTGCCAGCAGCTTAGGAAAATTTGCGGGAGGGTACAATGAGCAGTTCTTC.

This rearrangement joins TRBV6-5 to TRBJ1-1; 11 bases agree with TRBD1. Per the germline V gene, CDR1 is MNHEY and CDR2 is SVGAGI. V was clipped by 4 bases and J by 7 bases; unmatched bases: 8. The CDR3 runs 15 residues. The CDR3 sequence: CASSLGGQGAIEAFF. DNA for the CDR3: TGTGCCAGCAGTTTGGGCGGACAGGGGGCGATTGAAGCTTTCTTT.

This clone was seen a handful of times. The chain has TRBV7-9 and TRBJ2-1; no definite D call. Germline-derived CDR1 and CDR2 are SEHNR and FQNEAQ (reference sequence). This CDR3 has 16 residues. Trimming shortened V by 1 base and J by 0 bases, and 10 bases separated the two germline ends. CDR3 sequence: CASSLDGTNSYNEQFF. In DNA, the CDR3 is TGTGCCAGCAGCTTAGATGGCACAAACTCCTACAATGAGCAGTTCTTC.

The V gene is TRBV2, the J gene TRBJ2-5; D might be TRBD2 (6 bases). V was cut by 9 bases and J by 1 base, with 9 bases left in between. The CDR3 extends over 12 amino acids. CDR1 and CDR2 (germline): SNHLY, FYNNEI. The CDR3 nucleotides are TGTGCCAGGGCCGGGGGCCAAGAGACCCAGTACTTC. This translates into CARAGGQETQYF.

The CDR3 coding sequence is TGTGCCAGCAGTTACTCGACTAGCGGGAGAGGGGGTGAGCAGTTCTTC. Translation: CASSYSTSGRGGEQFF. The chain couples TRBV6-5 to TRBJ2-1, with 12 bases identical to TRBD2. This CDR3 is 16 amino acids long. Looked up from germline, CDR1 is MNHEY and CDR2 is SVGAGI. V lost 0 bases and J lost 9; bases outside the gene matches: 6.

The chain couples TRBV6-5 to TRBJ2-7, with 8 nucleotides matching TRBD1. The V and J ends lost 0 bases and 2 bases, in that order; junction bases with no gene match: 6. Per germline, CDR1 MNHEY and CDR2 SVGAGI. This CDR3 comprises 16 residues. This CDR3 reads CASSYSGGTGPYEQYF. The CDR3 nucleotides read TGTGCCAGCAGTTACTCCGGCGGGACAGGACCCTACGAGCAGTACTTC.

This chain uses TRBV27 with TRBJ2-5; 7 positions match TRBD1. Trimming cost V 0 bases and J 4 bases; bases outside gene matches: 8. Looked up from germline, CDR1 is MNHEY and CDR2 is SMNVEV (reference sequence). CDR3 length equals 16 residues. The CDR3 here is CASSLSAGGLGETQYF. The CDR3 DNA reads TGTGCCAGCAGTTTATCAGCAGGGGGATTGGGAGAGACCCAGTACTTC.